A single sample is the source of the 29 T cell receptor beta chains below, sequenced in a study of cytomegalovirus exposure and HLA in healthy donors. PCR was performed using 60 Vbeta and 13 Jbeta primers. Assay: immunoSEQ multiplex PCR; the TCRdb copy retains only in-frame clones and omits some. This sample has around 120,000 clones; roughly three quarters occur once, and the top ten carry about 1.6%. Sequenced sample: PBMCs. These TCRs come from a young woman in good health and CMV-seronegative.

This clone was counted between two and nine times. This chain links TRBV6-1 with TRBJ2-7, with D possibly TRBD1 on 5 matching bases. This CDR3 spans 13 amino acids. Germline lookup yields CDR1 MNHNS and CDR2 SASEGT. Trimming left V 3 bases short and J 4 bases short, with 10 bases between. The CDR3 loop is CASSEVGPYEQYF. CDR3 nucleotide sequence: TGTGCCAGCAGTGAGGTGGGGCCATACGAGCAGTACTTC.

This clone has only one observation. The chain couples TRBV4-2 to TRBJ1-2, with D perhaps TRBD1 (5 bases). Per germline, CDR1 LGHNA and CDR2 YNFKEQ. Trimming removed 4 bases at V and 6 bases at J, with 24 bases between. This CDR3 has 17 residues. DNA for the CDR3: TGTGCCAGCAGCCCCGCCCCCCTCCTAATAGGGGTAAATGGCTACACCTTC. This translates into CASSPAPLLIGVNGYTF.

This clone was seen only a few times. The chain couples TRBV25-1 to TRBJ1-5; the D gene is possibly TRBD1 (6 bases). The CDR3 totals 14 residues. Germline V gene data show CDR1 as MGHDK and CDR2 as SYGVNS. V lost 3 bases, J lost 5 bases, and 11 bases lay in between. CDR3 loop: CASSDTGQDQPQHF. CDR3 sequence (DNA): TGTGCCAGCAGTGATACAGGGCAGGATCAGCCCCAGCATTTT.

The chain joins TRBV30 to TRBJ1-1, with D uncertain. The ends were cut back, 0 bases at V and 1 base at J, with 3 bases in the middle. Germline loops: CDR1 GTSNPN, CDR2 SVGIG (reference sequence). This CDR3 is 12 amino acids long. The CDR3 coding sequence is TGTGCCTGGAGTGTCCGGAACACTGAAGCTTTCTTT. Translated, it gives CAWSVRNTEAFF.

This chain uses TRBV7-2 with TRBJ2-7, with D unresolved. Germline CDR1 SGHTA, CDR2 FQGNSA. V lost 5 bases and J 3 bases, leaving 8 bases between the germline ends. The length of the CDR3 is 12 residues. The CDR3 protein is CASSLTYYEQYF. The CDR3 DNA follows: TGTGCCAGCAGCCTGACATACTACGAGCAGTACTTC.

This clone was counted a few times. The V and J genes are TRBV19 and TRBJ1-3; no clear D. The CDR3 runs 14 residues. V was shortened by 4 bases and J by 0 bases, with 7 bases between the two germline ends. Germline V gene sequence: CDR1 LNHDA, CDR2 SQIVND (reference sequence). In DNA form, the CDR3 reads TGTGCCAGTAGTACACTTTACTCTGGAAACACCATATATTTT. Its protein is CASSTLYSGNTIYF.

V is TRBV6-5 and J is TRBJ2-2; 11 nucleotides agree with TRBD1. The V segment lost 7 bases and the J segment 6 bases; nucleotides outside the gene matches: 4. The CDR3 has 14 residues. Germline values: CDR1 MNHEY, CDR2 SVGAGI. The CDR3 here is CASKDRGRPGELFF. CDR3 DNA sequence: TGTGCCAGCAAGGACAGGGGGCGCCCCGGGGAGCTGTTTTTT.

There are a few counts of this clone. The chain carries TRBV19 and TRBJ2-1, with TRBD2 identical over 14 bases. The germline V gene encodes CDR1 LNHDA and CDR2 SQIVND (reference sequence). V shed 5 bases, J shed 4 bases, and the junction held 7 bases outside the gene matches. The CDR3 contains 17 residues. CDR3 in amino acids: CASSPGLAGAIYNEQFF. The CDR3 region has the DNA TGTGCCAGTAGTCCGGGACTAGCGGGGGCCATATACAATGAGCAGTTCTTC.

The chain carries TRBV18 and TRBJ2-6; D is unclear. Germline V CDR1 and CDR2: KGHSH, LQKENI. V was clipped by 5 bases and J by 4 bases, with 15 bases between them. This CDR3 comprises 16 residues. The CDR3 DNA reads TGTGCCAGCTCATCCATGCAGTTTTCAGGGGCCAACGTCCTGACTTTC. Amino acid sequence: CASSSMQFSGANVLTF.

The V call is TRBV4-2, the J call TRBJ2-2; D may be TRBD1 (5 bases). Per the germline V gene, CDR1 is LGHNA and CDR2 is YNFKEQ. V lost 3 bases and J lost 0, with 8 bases in between. The CDR3 has 15 residues. CDR3 loop: CASSQTVPNTGELFF. In nucleotides, the CDR3 is TGTGCCAGCAGCCAGACAGTACCGAACACCGGGGAGCTGTTTTTT.

The chain employs TRBV11-2 and TRBJ2-5; tentative D call: TRBD2 (5 bases). The germline V gene encodes CDR1 SGHAT and CDR2 FQNNGV. CDR3 length: 16 amino acids. The germline V and J ends were trimmed by 1 base and 0 bases, with 12 bases remaining between them. CDR3: CASSLVSGGYQETQYF. As DNA, the CDR3 is TGTGCCAGCAGCTTAGTATCTGGAGGCTACCAAGAGACCCAGTACTTC.

The chain is built from TRBV5-4 and TRBJ1-2; TRBD1 is a possible D gene (6 bases). There are 14 residues in the CDR3. Germline loops: CDR1 SGHNT, CDR2 YYREEE (reference sequence). Trimming cost V 5 bases and J 5 bases, with 16 bases left between them. The chain's CDR3 is CASSPGAWEYGYTF. The CDR3, as DNA: TGTGCCAGCAGTCCAGGGGCCTGGGAGTATGGCTACACCTTC.

The chain combines TRBV28 with TRBJ2-3; TRBD1 agrees at 7 bases. This CDR3 region has 15 residues. V lost 5 bases to trimming and J lost 2 bases; unmatched junction nucleotides: 7. CDR1 and CDR2 from the germline V gene are MDHEN and SYDVKM. CDR3 nucleotide sequence: TGTGCCAGCAGTCACATACAGGGGATCACAGATACGCAGTATTTT. This codes for CASSHIQGITDTQYF.

The chain couples TRBV2 to TRBJ2-5, with D maybe TRBD2 (6 bases). CDR3 length equals 13 residues. Germline V CDR1 and CDR2: SNHLY, FYNNEI. Trimming shortened V by 8 bases and J by 1 base, and 11 bases separated the two germline ends. This CDR3 reads CASAGTGQETQYF. The CDR3 DNA follows: TGTGCCAGCGCGGGGACGGGCCAAGAGACCCAGTACTTC.

This chain uses TRBV19 with TRBJ1-5, with 12 bases fitting TRBD1. Germline-derived CDR1 and CDR2 are LNHDA and SQIVND (reference sequence). CDR3 length: 18 residues. The junction had 17 bases not matched to a gene; V was cut back by 7 bases and J by 7 bases. The CDR3: CASNKSGTGGPAGQPQHF. The CDR3 DNA sequence: TGTGCCAGTAACAAATCCGGGACAGGGGGCCCGGCCGGCCAGCCCCAGCATTTT.

This chain joins TRBV6-5 and TRBJ1-5; D may be TRBD1 (6 bases). The CDR3 sequence is 14 residues long. Trimming left V 6 bases short and J 3 bases short, with 12 bases between. CDR1 and CDR2 (germline): MNHEY, SVGAGI. CDR3 in amino acids: CASRRDTNNQPQHF. CDR3 DNA sequence: TGTGCCAGCAGAAGGGACACGAACAATCAGCCCCAGCATTTT.

This sequence joins TRBV28 and TRBJ2-5; D call uncertain. Per the germline V gene, CDR1 is MDHEN and CDR2 is SYDVKM. V was trimmed by 4 bases and J by 5 bases, leaving 8 bases between them. The CDR3 runs to 12 residues. CDR3 protein: CASSSLRETQYF. As DNA, the CDR3 is TGTGCCAGCAGTTCCCTCCGGGAGACCCAGTACTTC. The whole variable domain, filled in from reference TRBV28 and TRBJ2-5, reads DVKVTQSSRYLVKRTGEKVFLECVQDMDHENMFWYRQDPGLGLRLIYFSYDVKMKEKGDIPEGYSVSREKKERFSLILESASTNQTSMYLCASSSLRETQYFGPGTRLLVL.

J is TRBJ1-5 and V is TRBV6-5, with D unresolved. The CDR3 totals 14 residues. Germline-derived CDR1 and CDR2 are MNHEY and SVGAGI. V was shortened by 2 bases and J by 3 bases, with 8 bases between the two germline ends. The CDR3 region has the DNA TGTGCCAGCAGTTACGGCGGCCACAATCAGCCCCAGCATTTT. Its protein product is CASSYGGHNQPQHF.

V and J are TRBV2 and TRBJ2-7, with D perhaps TRBD1 (5 bases). With 11 bases removed from V and 5 bases from J, the gap between germline ends came to 19 bases. Germline CDR1 reads SNHLY; CDR2 reads FYNNEI. CDR3 length: 13 amino acids. CDR3 DNA: TGTGCCTCACAGACAGACACGGTCGACGAGCAGTACTTC. It is translated as CASQTDTVDEQYF.

V and J are TRBV6-5 and TRBJ1-5; possibly TRBD1 for D (5 bases). Germline CDR1 reads MNHEY; CDR2 reads SVGAGI. Between the trimmed V and J ends, which lost 5 bases and 3 bases, there was a span of 8 bases. The length of the CDR3 is 13 residues. Here the CDR3 DNA reads TGTGCCAGCAGTAGGGGAATCAATCAGCCCCAGCATTTT. It codes for CASSRGINQPQHF.

This chain joins TRBV5-1 and TRBJ2-5; possible D gene TRBD2, 5 bases. Germline CDR1 and CDR2: SGHRS and YFSETQ. V was trimmed by 0 bases and J by 0 bases, leaving 9 bases between them. This CDR3 spans 15 amino acids. The CDR3 spells CASSLGTGNQETQYF. The DNA of the CDR3 is TGCGCCAGCAGCTTGGGCACGGGGAACCAAGAGACCCAGTACTTC.

This rearrangement joins TRBV9 to TRBJ2-1; 8 bases are a match to TRBD1. The V segment lost 2 bases and the J segment 6 bases; nucleotides outside the gene matches: 7. CDR3 length equals 15 residues. Germline CDR1 and CDR2: SGDLS and YYNGEE. This CDR3 is CASSVGDRFSNEQFF. As DNA, the CDR3 is TGTGCCAGCAGCGTCGGGGACAGGTTCAGCAATGAGCAGTTCTTC.

This sequence joins TRBV7-3 and TRBJ2-1; D gene uncertain. The V gene lost 1 base and the J gene lost 4 bases, with 8 bases spanning the gap. Germline CDR1 reads SGHTA; CDR2 reads FQGTGA. The CDR3 runs to 14 residues. The CDR3 DNA is TGTGCCAGCAGCTTAAATGGAGCTTACAATGAGCAGTTCTTC. Translated, it gives CASSLNGAYNEQFF.

The J gene is TRBJ2-1, the V gene TRBV5-4, with 11 bases fitting TRBD2. The CDR3 runs 17 residues. Germline V gene lookup returns CDR1 SGHNT and CDR2 YYREEE (reference sequence). V gave up 4 bases and J gave up 7 bases; unmatched junction bases: 13. DNA of the CDR3: TGTGCCAGCAGCGTGACGTCTCCGGGACTAGCGGTTAATGAGCAGTTCTTC. It specifies CASSVTSPGLAVNEQFF.

The V gene is TRBV6-5, the J gene TRBJ2-5, with 7 bases that match TRBD2. From germline, CDR1 is MNHEY and CDR2 SVGAGI. Trimming at V came to 5 bases and at J to 7 bases, leaving 7 bases not matched to a gene. The CDR3 spans 13 residues. The CDR3 region is CASSREGQGTQYF. The CDR3 DNA follows: TGTGCCAGCAGTAGGGAGGGCCAGGGGACCCAGTACTTC.

The gene calls are TRBV20-1 and TRBJ1-1; D is unresolved. There are 11 residues in the CDR3. Trimming cost V 5 bases and J 1 base, with 5 bases left between them. The germline gives CDR1 DFQATT, CDR2 SNEGSKA (reference sequence). The CDR3 reads CSAEKNTEAFF. The CDR3 DNA sequence: TGCAGTGCTGAGAAGAACACTGAAGCTTTCTTT.

This clone was counted between two and nine times. Other DNA sequences within the sample encode an identical CDR3. The rearrangement joins TRBV7-2 to TRBJ1-6; 10 positions match TRBD1. CDR1 is SGHTA and CDR2 is FQGNSA in the germline V gene. V shed 6 bases, J shed 9 bases, and the junction held 8 bases outside the gene matches. This CDR3 comprises 15 residues. The CDR3 spells CASSPRGTGASPLHF. Here the CDR3 DNA reads TGTGCCAGCAGTCCAAGAGGGACAGGGGCTTCACCCCTCCACTTT.

This clone was seen a few times. V and J are TRBV6-8 and TRBJ1-5; D ambiguous. Trimming took 10 bases from V and 1 from J, leaving 32 bases between them. The germline V gene encodes CDR1 MNHGY and CDR2 SAAAGT. This CDR3 spans 20 amino acids. This CDR3 reads CATGHPPIKAGSLSNQPQHF. The CDR3 nucleotides are TGTGCCACCGGCCACCCCCCGATTAAGGCGGGCAGCCTAAGCAATCAGCCCCAGCATTTT.

This chain connects TRBV7-2 to TRBJ2-2; TRBD1 might be the D (6 bases). V dropped 2 bases and J dropped 1 base, with 8 bases sitting between them. CDR1 SGHTA and CDR2 FQGNSA come from the germline V gene. The length of the CDR3 is 15 residues. Written as DNA, the CDR3 is TGTGCCAGCAGCTTAATGACAGGGAACACCGGGGAGCTGTTTTTT. Protein: CASSLMTGNTGELFF.